These T cell receptor beta chains were read from a single sample in a study of cytomegalovirus exposure and HLA in healthy donors. Only in-frame clones appear in the TCRdb table, and some are missing; sequencing was by immunoSEQ multiplex PCR. Among some 150,000 clones, approximately 8.9% were seen once, and the ten largest hold roughly 6.4%. Input material: PBMCs. Every receptor here comes from a woman aged 40 to 55 in good health and CMV-seropositive. The CDR3 runs from the conserved cysteine through the conserved F or W. The D gene is left open where the match is weak. Clone size is not always given. Where it is, it says once, few, many or a class for expanded clones.

clone_size	v_call	j_call	d_call	cdr3_aa	cdr3_nt
.	TRBV5-1	TRBJ1-2	TRBD1	CASSSHRGWDGYTF	TGCGCCAGCAGCTCCCACAGGGGATGGGATGGCTACACCTTC
few	TRBV6-5	TRBJ1-1	TRBD1	CASSYFGQAAEAFF	TGTGCCAGCAGTTACTTTGGACAGGCTGCTGAAGCTTTCTTT
.	TRBV5-1	TRBJ2-1	.	CASSPSTGSNEQFF	TGCGCCAGCAGCCCATCCACAGGGAGCAATGAGCAGTTCTTC
few	TRBV9	TRBJ2-5	.	CASSALGETQYF	TGTGCCAGCAGCGCCCTAGGAGAGACCCAGTACTTC
few	TRBV9	TRBJ2-5	.	CASSVEDSQETQYF	TGTGCCAGCAGCGTAGAGGACAGCCAAGAGACCCAGTACTTC
few	TRBV9	TRBJ1-3	.	CASSVVGAGGNTIYF	TGTGCCAGCAGCGTAGTGGGGGCTGGGGGAAACACCATATATTTT
.	TRBV6-5	TRBJ1-6	TRBD1	CASSYFRGEDNSPLHF	TGTGCCAGCAGTTACTTCAGGGGGGAAGATAATTCACCCCTCCACTTT
few	TRBV6-5	TRBJ1-1	.	CASRYSLADTEAFF	TGTGCCAGCAGGTACTCTCTCGCGGACACTGAAGCTTTCTTT
.	TRBV5-4	TRBJ1-1	TRBD1	CASSLKQGVSGTEAFF	TGTGCCAGCAGCTTAAAACAGGGGGTCTCCGGCACTGAAGCTTTCTTT
.	TRBV5-1	TRBJ2-1	.	CASSWGAGIGEQFF	TGCGCCAGCAGCTGGGGTGCGGGGATCGGTGAGCAGTTCTTC
.	TRBV7-8	TRBJ1-1	TRBD1	CASSLATWTGSTTEAFF	TGTGCCAGCAGCTTAGCCACCTGGACAGGGTCGACCACTGAAGCTTTCTTT
.	TRBV19	TRBJ2-5	TRBD2	CASSKGSGAIGETQYF	TGTGCCAGTAGTAAGGGTAGCGGGGCCATCGGAGAGACCCAGTACTTC
.	TRBV9	TRBJ2-3	TRBD2	CASSTVAGGLSDTQYF	TGTGCCAGCAGCACCGTAGCGGGGGGGCTGTCAGATACGCAGTATTTT
.	TRBV19	TRBJ1-1	.	CASSIVQALGTEAFF	TGTGCCAGTAGTATAGTTCAGGCTTTGGGCACTGAAGCTTTCTTT
few	TRBV6-1	TRBJ2-3	TRBD1	CASSVGTGVTDTQYF	TGTGCCAGCAGTGTGGGGACAGGGGTCACAGATACGCAGTATTTT
few	TRBV7-8	TRBJ2-1	.	CASSLGDRTNEQFF	TGTGCCAGCAGCTTAGGAGACCGGACTAATGAGCAGTTCTTC
few	TRBV6-1	TRBJ2-3	TRBD1	CASRGRTGPTDTQYF	TGTGCCAGCAGAGGTCGGACAGGTCCCACAGATACGCAGTATTTT
.	TRBV7-2	TRBJ1-1	.	CASSSRGGRNTEAFF	TGTGCCAGCAGCTCGCGGGGAGGGAGGAACACTGAAGCTTTCTTT
.	TRBV7-2	TRBJ1-2	.	CASSLGQNYGYTF	TGTGCCAGCAGCTTAGGACAGAACTATGGCTACACCTTC
.	TRBV18	TRBJ1-1	TRBD1	CASSLQTGVTTEAFF	TGTGCCAGCTCATTACAGACAGGGGTGACCACTGAAGCTTTCTTT